This entry describes one T cell receptor (beta chain). What this receptor recognizes is not known. Base quality data are lacking; no much larger clone is found one base away. This entry is derived from a study of beta chain features in type 1 diabetes (dated by TCRdb to 2017 to 2018). In terms of the full investigation: Mean age, gender distribution, total cell number and subset yield did not differ between patients and healthy donors. A total of 90 million to 130 million sorted cells were examined across all samples, and a strong correlation was observed between cell number per subset and RNA yield. In the study, TCRB repertoires of sorted circulating CD4+ T cell subsets from recently diagnosed type 1 diabetes patients were compared with those of matched healthy donors. Regulatory and stem cell-like memory subsets were isolated from only 8 patients and about 8 healthy donors, whereas naive and central memory subsets came from all 30 or so donors.

CDR1 and CDR2 (SNHLY, FYNNEI) derive from the germline V gene. From its cysteine to its phenylalanine, the CDR3 spans 12 amino acids. The CDR3 DNA has 36 bases and is translated from base 1. At the junction V is shortened by 6 bases and J by 7 bases; bases outside the gene matches: 6. The entire isolated RNA was reverse transcribed using the High Capacity cDNA Reverse Transcription Kit, and thus expressed TCRB transcripts were sequenced. Deep immunoSEQ sequencing was performed on naive, central memory and regulatory T cell samples, with an average of approximately 3.9 million total reads per sample. Sorted cells were lysed in RLT buffer, and RNA was extracted using DNase-treated RNeasy Micro or Mini kits according to cell number. To prevent cross-contamination, every cell subset was processed on its own, while patient and healthy donor samples were processed together. Using the immunoSEQ multiplex PCR, TCRB sequences were amplified from cDNA into 87-bp fragments spanning the CDR3 region. Amplicons were sequenced on the Illumina HiSeq platform. In the source study's methods: PCR bias was computationally corrected using synthetic template baselines, reads within Hamming distance 2 were collapsed, and singletons that could not be merged were discarded. By aligning reads against IMGT, V, D and J genes, CDR3 length, and insertions or deletions at six rearrangement sites were assigned. Within each subset, clonotype counts were normalized to sorted cell number, and only after that were true diversity and Gini coefficients computed with the tcR R package. The overlap coefficient, calculated on TCRB nucleotide sequences, was used to measure repertoire sharing. TCRdb re-hosts the immuneACCESS table, in-frame sequences only. Its copies lack some clones; in the studies checked, an unresolved V gene accounts for under half of them, and the cause for the rest is not known. V and J calls and clone size come straight from that table; D and trimming were deduced from the DNA. The sample table shows about 150,000 clones, and 9% to 12% are seen once. The top ten clonotypes cover more than 0.4% of the sample.

Each donor gave one peripheral blood draw, averaging approximately 110 mL, which was collected into heparinised tubes. Using a panel that included CD45RO, CCR7, CD25, CD127, CD95 and CD27, naive, central memory, regulatory and stem cell-like memory CD4+ T cells were sorted on a BD FACSAria II. All sorted populations exceeded 95% purity. PBMCs were isolated right away by Lymphoprep density gradient centrifugation and were stained directly, without culture. So that batch effects would be minimized, each experiment stained and sorted samples in pairs, pairing one healthy donor with one patient. Beyond this particular receptor, the publication reports: A moderate but significant shortening of TCRB CDR3 length was observed in type 1 diabetes patients in all four CD4+ subsets. At VDJ recombination sites, type 1 diabetes patients had fewer insertions and more deleted nucleotides, which implies abnormalities in thymic rearrangement. Naive, central memory and regulatory TCRB repertoires appeared to be more alike among patients than among healthy donors. Because cDNA was sequenced instead of genomic DNA, activated cells with high expression could be over-represented, although the groups did not differ in activation or CD3 levels. Only small numbers of individuals were included in the HLA sub-analyses, which left unresolved whether HLA type had any influence on TCRB rearrangement. PCR might favor shorter templates, but patient and control samples were amplified and corrected together, so any skew would affect both groups equally.

The sequence links TRBV2 to TRBJ2-7; TRBD1 aligns with 7 central bases. Sequenced: central memory CD4+ T cells from blood. This receptor was identified in a man aged 25 to 40 with type 1 diabetes. Read as DNA, the sequence is TGTGCCAGCAGCCAGACAGGGCGTGAGCAGTACTTC. This translates into CASSQTGREQYF.